One T cell receptor beta chain is described in this entry. The antigen is unknown. Each CDR3 protein gets one entry in TCRdb, which reprocessed the 5' RACE reads and gives no DNA. This table holds a few hundred thousand distinct CDR3 sequences. The data belong to a study of T cells expressing NK-cell markers. Notes on the study in general: These same clonotypes (in several donors) also led the CD3+CD56-NKG2C+ fraction. Of CD8+ T cells, 1.0-7.0% belonged to dominant NKG2C+ clonotypes in 5 to 7 donors.

Sequencing was carried out using blood T cells: a sorted CD56 or NKG2C T cell subset, CD4+ or CD8+ T cells, or bulk PBMC T cells (not recorded which). The sequence derives from a man aged 18 to 69 in good health.

This CDR3 is CASSDRGRENEQFF. V usage is TRBV7-3 and J usage is TRBJ2-1; TCRdb names TRBD1, which stays unverified in the absence of DNA. The germline V gene has CDR1 SGHTA and CDR2 FQGTGA. This CDR3 contains 14 residues.